The clone carrying this T cell receptor (beta chain) was seen a single time. Its specificity is not known. CDR1 and CDR2 from the germline V gene are SGHRS and YFSETQ. The CDR3 sequence is 14 residues long. Trimming removed 0 bases from V and 10 bases from J; junction bases left unmatched: 6. The data were obtained in a study of neoadjuvant nivolumab and ipilimumab in lung cancer. Study summary: The combination arm added day-1 ipilimumab 1 mg/kg to nivolumab 3 mg/kg on days 1, 15, 29.

Clones were read by immunoSEQ multiplex PCR, and TCRdb kept only the in-frame ones, dropping some. The table lists about 18,000 clones, approximately 79% of them singletons. Study outcomes and limitations: TCR richness and clonality were higher in tumors than adjacent uninvolved lung. Blood richness before therapy tracked richness in tumors resected after neoadjuvant therapy. From pretherapy to surgery, tumor richness and clonality rose with dual therapy.

The V gene is TRBV5-1, the J gene TRBJ2-1; the match to TRBD1 covers 8 bases. Sequenced here: tumor tissue, sampled after neoadjuvant nivolumab, alone or with ipilimumab, at or shortly before surgery. This receptor was identified in an adult with non-small cell lung cancer. The CDR3 nucleotides are TGCGCCAGCAGCTTGGACAATGACAGGGGCGAGCAGTTCTTC. Translation gives CASSLDNDRGEQFF.